This entry lists 14 T cell receptor beta chains sequenced from one sample in a study of blood T cells in healthy people across ages. Primers used in a second PCR of about 6 to 11 cycles were a sample-barcoded 5' primer and a J-beta primer mix. Each CDR3 protein gets one entry after TCRdb re-called the 5' RACE reads with MiXCR. The sample records about 290,000 distinct CDR3 sequences, roughly 27% being singletons. Sequenced input: blood. These receptors were taken from a woman in her 70s in good health.

The gene calls are TRBV12-3 or TRBV12-4 and TRBJ2-7; TRBD2 matches at 9 bases. Trimming removed 4 bases from V and 0 bases from J; junction bases left unmatched: 1. The CDR3 runs to 14 residues. The CDR3 nucleotides are TGTGCCAGCAGTTCACTAGCGGGCTCCTACGAGCAGTACTTC. This sequence encodes CASSSLAGSYEQYF.

Ten or more counts support this clonotype. The rearrangement uses TRBV5-1 and TRBJ1-4; TRBD1 matches 7 bases. This CDR3 is built from 15 residues. Germline CDR1 and CDR2: SGHRS and YFSETQ. V was pared by 4 bases and J by 0 bases, with 3 bases of the junction left unmatched. CDR3 DNA: TGCGCCAGCAGCGTCGGGACAGCAACTAATGAAAAACTGTTTTTT. The encoded protein is CASSVGTATNEKLFF.

The rearrangement uses TRBV6-6 and TRBJ2-3, with D possibly matching TRBD2 (5 bases). V was cut by 11 bases and J by 3 bases, with 18 bases left in between. In germline, CDR1 is MNHNY, CDR2 SVGAGI (reference sequence). There are 14 residues in the CDR3. Here the CDR3 reads CASGGRGLTDTQYF. DNA of the CDR3: TGTGCCTCAGGCGGGCGAGGCCTAACAGATACGCAGTATTTT.

In DNA form, the CDR3 reads TGTGCCAGCAGCTTAGGGATCGGAGAGACCCAGTACTTC. It codes for CASSLGIGETQYF. The chain employs TRBV7-2 and TRBJ2-5, with no clear D. Trimming stripped 1 base from V and 4 bases from J, with 7 bases between. The germline V gene encodes CDR1 SGHTA and CDR2 FQGNSA. The CDR3 has 13 amino acids.

This chain uses TRBV20-1 with TRBJ2-5; the D gene is possibly TRBD2 (6 bases). The end of the DNA aligns better with TRBJ2-1, so the J call may be wrong. The CDR3 contains 20 residues. CDR1 and CDR2 from the germline V gene are DFQATT and SNEGSKA (reference sequence). The CDR3 region is CSARDLGGLAGIGPYDEQFF. The CDR3 nucleotides are TGCAGTGCTAGAGATCTAGGAGGATTGGCGGGAATTGGACCATACGATGAGCAGTTCTTC.

This clonotype was seen more than once but under ten times. This chain connects TRBV7-9 to TRBJ2-2, with D uncertain. The CDR3 contains 13 residues. Looked up from germline, CDR1 is SEHNR and CDR2 is FQNEAQ (reference sequence). The V and J ends lost 2 bases and 4 bases respectively, with 5 bases between them. CDR3 residues: CASSLLGTGELFF. CDR3 nucleotides: TGTGCCAGCAGCTTATTGGGCACCGGGGAGCTGTTTTTT.

This clonotype was observed a handful of times. This chain joins TRBV19 and TRBJ2-6; a weak D match, TRBD1 (6 bases). Germline-derived CDR1 and CDR2 are LNHDA and SQIVND (reference sequence). The CDR3 has 15 residues. V was cut by 3 bases and J by 0 bases, with 6 bases left in between. The CDR3 spells CASSMGASGANVLTF. The CDR3 DNA follows: TGTGCCAGTAGTATGGGGGCCTCTGGGGCCAACGTCCTGACTTTC.

The chain uses TRBV7-3 and TRBJ2-2, with 15 bases lining up with TRBD2. The CDR3 extends over 19 amino acids. Trimming at V came to 5 bases and at J to 5 bases, leaving 12 bases not matched to a gene. Germline CDR1 SGHTA, CDR2 FQGTGA. Here the CDR3 reads CASSPERGTSGRSTGELFF. The CDR3 region has the DNA TGTGCCAGCAGCCCCGAACGAGGGACTAGCGGGAGGTCAACCGGGGAGCTGTTTTTT.

This clonotype has ten or more counts. This chain uses TRBV29-1 with TRBJ2-3; 12 nucleotides agree with TRBD2. J was trimmed by 1 base and V by 6 bases; bases with no gene match: 5. This CDR3 contains 15 residues. Germline V CDR1 and CDR2: SQVTM, ANQGSEA. The CDR3 reads CSVVLAGGGTDTQYF. CDR3 in DNA: TGCAGCGTCGTTCTAGCGGGAGGGGGCACAGATACGCAGTATTTT.

This chain connects TRBV14 to TRBJ2-5; 8 bases agree with TRBD1. The J call may not be correct, given that the DNA end is closer to TRBJ2-7. This CDR3 is built from 17 residues. Germline assignment: CDR1 SGHDN and CDR2 FVKESK. In DNA form, the CDR3 reads TGTGCCAGCAGCCAACTAAGGACAGGGCTAACCTTTGACGAGCAGTACTTC. Protein product: CASSQLRTGLTFDEQYF.

Concerning this clonotype: Germline is not matched at one junction end, which may reflect a read error. The V gene is TRBV7-9, the J gene TRBJ2-5, with no clear D. The DNA matches TRBJ2-1 better at its end, which makes the J call doubtful. The CDR3 runs 11 residues. The germline gives CDR1 SEHNR, CDR2 FQNEAQ (reference sequence). CDR3 residues: CANSLLHEQFF. DNA of the CDR3: TGTGCCAACAGCTTACTCCATGAGCAGTTCTTC.

This clonotype was counted between two and nine times. The chain combines TRBV7-9 with TRBJ2-5, with 7 bases fitting TRBD2. Germline-derived CDR1 and CDR2 are SEHNR and FQNEAQ (reference sequence). This CDR3 is 15 amino acids long. V was clipped by 3 bases and J by 5 bases; unmatched bases: 9. The CDR3 loop reads CASSLGTSSGETQYF. The CDR3 coding sequence is TGTGCCAGCAGCTTGGGCACCTCTAGCGGTGAGACCCAGTACTTC.

This clonotype was seen a handful of times. The chain links TRBV5-1 to TRBJ2-7; the D gene is possibly TRBD2 (5 bases). The CDR3 spans 14 residues. Looked up from germline, CDR1 is SGHRS and CDR2 is YFSETQ. Trimming took 4 bases from V and 0 from J, leaving 11 bases between them. CDR3 DNA sequence: TGCGCCAGCAGCGTATTGGACTCCTCCTACGAGCAGTACTTC. As protein: CASSVLDSSYEQYF. The variable domain in full, completed from reference TRBV5-1 and TRBJ2-7, reads KAGVTQTPRYLIKTRGQQVTLSCSPISGHRSVSWYQQTPGQGLQFLFEYFSETQRNKGNFPGRFSGRQFSNSRSEMNVSTLELGDSALYLCASSVLDSSYEQYFGPGTRLTVT.

A few counts support this clonotype. The chain has TRBV18 and TRBJ1-2; D call uncertain. V was shortened by 6 bases and J by 3 bases, with 11 bases between the two germline ends. CDR3 length: 13 amino acids. Germline CDR1 reads KGHSH; CDR2 reads LQKENI. The CDR3 loop is CASSRPPDYGYTF. The CDR3 DNA reads TGTGCCAGCTCGCGTCCCCCGGACTATGGCTACACCTTC.